Reported below is one TCR beta chain. Its specificity is unknown. Sorted-subset replicate PCRs used roughly 220 ng DNA, about 30,000 T cell genomes. Repertoires were generated with immunoSEQ multiplex PCR, while TCRdb's copy carries only in-frame clones and drops some. The table has around 550,000 clones, roughly 95% seen once. The data are from a study of shared clonotypes between healthy human individuals. At the level of the study: Per donor, CD8 memory used one plate, CD8 naive used two, CD4 memory used three and CD4 naive used three. Study findings and constraints: Non-shared clonotypes were found to have lower generation probabilities than the clonotypes that were shared by all four of the sorted-subset donors.

Naive CD8 populations comprised CD45RO-negative cells positively selected for CCR7, excluding terminally differentiated effector memory CD45RA+ cells. Those who donated were healthy HIV-negative adults, with no recent acute infections or vaccinations reported. Trimming removed 4 bases at V and 6 bases at J, with 8 bases between. The CDR3 has 12 residues. Looked up from germline, CDR1 is SGHDT and CDR2 is YYEEEE. This chain links TRBV5-6 with TRBJ2-1; possible D gene TRBD2, 7 bases. Source material: naive CD8+ T cells sorted from blood. This clonotype originated in a woman aged 25 to 39 in good health. The CDR3 sequence: CASSRGANEQFF. For the CDR3, the DNA is TGTGCCAGCAGCCGGGGGGCCAATGAGCAGTTCTTC.